A single sample gave rise to the 29 T cell receptor beta chains below, sequenced in a study of T cells in pancreatic ductal adenocarcinoma. Assay: immunoSEQ multiplex PCR; the TCRdb copy retains only in-frame clones and omits some. The data show approximately 97,000 clones, with roughly 96% seen just once and 2.5% to 3.5% held by the top ten. The selected patients with pancreatic ductal adenocarcinoma had surgery but no neoadjuvant therapy. Sequencing was carried out using PBMCs. The receptor set was obtained from a human donor with pancreatic ductal adenocarcinoma.

V gene TRBV30 combines with J gene TRBJ2-1; the match to TRBD1 covers 8 bases. Germline V gene lookup returns CDR1 GTSNPN and CDR2 SVGIG (reference sequence). Trimming removed 4 bases from V and 8 bases from J; junction bases left unmatched: 7. The CDR3 extends over 13 amino acids. CDR3: CAWTRQGSDEQFF. In DNA form, the CDR3 reads TGTGCCTGGACGAGACAGGGGTCGGATGAGCAGTTCTTC.

Comment on this clone: This CDR3 is also generated by other DNA sequences in the sample. V and J are TRBV5-1 and TRBJ2-7, with D maybe TRBD2 (5 bases). CDR1 SGHRS and CDR2 YFSETQ come from the germline V gene. V was shortened by 0 bases and J by 5 bases, with 12 bases between the two germline ends. CDR3 size: 14 residues. CDR3 sequence: CASSLAGGHDEQYF. In DNA form, the CDR3 reads TGCGCCAGCAGCTTGGCCGGAGGTCATGACGAGCAGTACTTC.

CDR3 sequence reads: CASREGTAGTYEQYF. The DNA for the CDR3 is TGTGCCAGCCGCGAAGGGACAGCGGGTACCTACGAGCAGTACTTC. The chain couples TRBV19 to TRBJ2-7, with D possibly TRBD1 on 7 matching bases. CDR3 length: 15 residues. The V gene's germline CDR1 is LNHDA and CDR2 SQIVND (reference sequence). Between the trimmed V and J ends, which lost 9 bases and 2 bases, there was a span of 20 bases.

The chain recombines TRBV5-4 with TRBJ2-1; weak D call: TRBD2 (6 bases). CDR3 length: 15 residues. The germline V gene has CDR1 SGHNT and CDR2 YYREEE (reference sequence). The germline V and J ends were trimmed by 4 bases and 1 base, with 12 bases remaining between them. CDR3 region: CASSPTSLSYNEQFF. The CDR3 DNA reads as TGTGCCAGCAGCCCAACTAGCCTATCCTACAATGAGCAGTTCTTC.

This chain links TRBV7-9 with TRBJ2-7; 7 bases fit TRBD1. Germline CDR1 SEHNR, CDR2 FQNEAQ (reference sequence). The CDR3 contains 15 residues. J was trimmed by 4 bases and V by 4 bases; bases with no gene match: 10. CDR3 loop: CASSSETGALYEQYF. In nucleotides, the CDR3 is TGTGCCAGCAGCTCTGAAACAGGGGCACTATACGAGCAGTACTTC.

V is TRBV7-2 and J is TRBJ1-3, with 7 bases aligning to TRBD1. Trimming at V came to 4 bases and at J to 11 bases, leaving 8 bases not matched to a gene. CDR3 length equals 13 residues. From germline, CDR1 is SGHTA and CDR2 FQGNSA. CDR3 sequence reads: CASSSGQARAIYF. The DNA of the CDR3 is TGTGCCAGCAGCTCTGGACAGGCGCGGGCCATATATTTT.

The chain is built from TRBV28 and TRBJ1-2; TRBD1 aligns across 7 bases. J was trimmed by 7 bases and V by 6 bases; bases with no gene match: 5. This CDR3 contains 12 residues. Germline CDR1 reads MDHEN; CDR2 reads SYDVKM. CDR3 amino acids: CASRRGRGGYTF. CDR3 DNA sequence: TGTGCCAGCAGGAGGGGGCGGGGTGGCTACACCTTC.

Only one count was recorded for this clone. The chain has TRBV30 and TRBJ2-7; TRBD1 might be the D (6 bases). Germline loops: CDR1 GTSNPN, CDR2 SVGIG (reference sequence). The CDR3 extends over 14 amino acids. Trimming took 0 bases from V and 6 from J, leaving 15 bases between them. The CDR3 loop reads CAWSVSGGTGEQYF. The DNA of the CDR3 is TGTGCCTGGAGTGTATCTGGGGGCACAGGCGAGCAGTACTTC.

The rearrangement links TRBV4-3 to TRBJ1-4; TRBD1 might be the D (5 bases). The CDR3 length is 14 residues. From germline, CDR1 is LGHNA and CDR2 YSLEER. V dropped 1 base and J dropped 8 bases, with 11 bases sitting between them. The CDR3 DNA reads TGCGCCAGCAGCCAAGGGCAGGGAGGCGAAAAACTGTTTTTT. Translated: CASSQGQGGEKLFF.

This chain joins TRBV7-2 and TRBJ2-1, with 10 positions matching TRBD2. V lost 5 bases and J lost 2; bases outside the gene matches: 3. The length of the CDR3 is 15 residues. In germline, CDR1 is SGHTA, CDR2 FQGNSA. The CDR3 sequence: CASSPGTSAYNEQFF. The DNA of the CDR3 is TGTGCCAGCAGCCCCGGGACTAGCGCCTACAATGAGCAGTTCTTC.

This sequence joins TRBV27 and TRBJ1-4; D ambiguous. There are 15 residues in the CDR3. V lost 4 bases and J lost 0, with 9 bases in between. In germline, CDR1 is MNHEY, CDR2 SMNVEV (reference sequence). CDR3 in amino acids: CASSSWATTNEKLFF. CDR3 bases: TGTGCCAGCAGTTCGTGGGCGACAACTAATGAAAAACTGTTTTTT. Full variable domain (missing parts from reference TRBV27 and TRBJ1-4): EAQVTQNPRYLITVTGKKLTVTCSQNMNHEYMSWYRQDPGLGLRQIYYSMNVEVTDKGDVPEGYKVSRKEKRNFPLILESPSPNQTSLYFCASSSWATTNEKLFFGSGTQLSVL.

The rearrangement links TRBV27 to TRBJ2-7, with D perhaps TRBD2 (6 bases). Germline values: CDR1 MNHEY, CDR2 SMNVEV (reference sequence). This CDR3 has 13 residues. V lost 4 bases and J 5 bases, leaving 12 bases between the germline ends. The CDR3 loop is CASSSRRGNEQYF. CDR3 in DNA: TGTGCCAGCAGTTCCCGCCGGGGGAACGAGCAGTACTTC.

The J gene is TRBJ1-5, the V gene TRBV5-1; possible D gene TRBD1, 6 bases. This CDR3 has 13 amino acids. Trimming cost V 4 bases and J 2 bases, with 7 bases left between them. CDR1 and CDR2 (germline): SGHRS, YFSETQ. DNA of the CDR3: TGCGCCAGCAGCGAGGGGGGCAATCAGCCCCAGCATTTT. Encoded protein: CASSEGGNQPQHF.

The chain links TRBV7-9 to TRBJ2-3; 8 bases align to TRBD2. Unmatched junction bases numbered 8, after V lost 5 bases and J lost 1 base. The CDR3 is 16 amino acids. Per the germline V gene, CDR1 is SEHNR and CDR2 is FQNEAQ (reference sequence). CDR3 coding DNA: TGTGCCAGCAGCAGATTTAGCGGGAAGGGCACAGATACGCAGTATTTT. Protein: CASSRFSGKGTDTQYF.

The chain uses TRBV6-5 and TRBJ2-5; maybe TRBD1 (6 bases). Germline V gene data show CDR1 as MNHEY and CDR2 as SVGAGI. The CDR3 length is 13 residues. V dropped 6 bases and J dropped 5 bases, with 13 bases sitting between them. CDR3 bases: TGTGCCAGCAGCCTCACAGGGCTGGAGACCCAGTACTTC. It encodes CASSLTGLETQYF.

The rearrangement uses TRBV7-8 and TRBJ2-2; D remains ambiguous. V was clipped by 4 bases and J by 1 base, with 7 bases between them. Germline CDR1 is SGHVS and CDR2 is FQNEAQ. The CDR3 contains 14 residues. The CDR3 reads CASSSQWNTGELFF. Here the CDR3 DNA reads TGTGCCAGCAGCTCCCAATGGAACACCGGGGAGCTGTTTTTT.

This chain links TRBV7-9 with TRBJ2-1, with a possible D match to TRBD2 (5 bases). V lost 8 bases and J 0 bases, leaving 14 bases between the germline ends. Germline values: CDR1 SEHNR, CDR2 FQNEAQ (reference sequence). The CDR3 has 15 amino acids. In DNA form, the CDR3 reads TGTGCCAGCGGTGGCAGCGGCAGCTCCTACAATGAGCAGTTCTTC. Amino acid sequence: CASGGSGSSYNEQFF.

The CDR3 protein is CATSRDLAGGYNEQFF. The CDR3 region has the DNA TGTGCCACCAGCAGAGATCTGGCAGGGGGCTACAATGAGCAGTTCTTC. The J gene is TRBJ2-1, the V gene TRBV15; 7 bases are shared with TRBD1. The CDR3 is made up of 16 amino acids. Germline V gene lookup returns CDR1 LNHNV and CDR2 YYDKDF (reference sequence). Losses at the gene ends were 0 bases for V and 3 bases for J; bases not matched to a gene: 5.

CDR3 sequence reads: CASSRGGFFTAFF. DNA of the CDR3: TGTGCCAGCAGTCGGGGGGGCTTTTTTACAGCTTTCTTT. This rearrangement joins TRBV27 to TRBJ1-1; D is possibly TRBD1 (6 bases). Looked up from germline, CDR1 is MNHEY and CDR2 is SMNVEV (reference sequence). This CDR3 contains 13 residues. Trimming shortened V by 5 bases and J by 10 bases, and 17 bases separated the two germline ends.

The J gene is TRBJ2-1, the V gene TRBV6-5; 11 bases map to TRBD2. The CDR3 has 15 residues. The germline gives CDR1 MNHEY, CDR2 SVGAGI. V gave up 4 bases and J gave up 10 bases; unmatched junction bases: 9. CDR3 nucleotide sequence: TGTGCCAGCAGTTCTGCACTAGCGGGAGTCCGGGAGCAGTTCTTC. Amino acids: CASSSALAGVREQFF.

The rearrangement uses TRBV5-4 and TRBJ1-1; D might be TRBD1 (6 bases). Germline V gene lookup returns CDR1 SGHNT and CDR2 YYREEE (reference sequence). Trimming took 4 bases from V and 1 from J, leaving 17 bases between them. This CDR3 is built from 16 residues. CDR3 region: CASSPTPDRKNTEAFF. CDR3 sequence (DNA): TGTGCCAGCAGCCCCACCCCTGACAGGAAGAACACTGAAGCTTTCTTT.

This CDR3 is CASSLDTYTGELFF. Written as DNA, the CDR3 is TGCGCCAGCAGCTTGGACACCTACACCGGGGAGCTGTTTTTT. The chain carries TRBV5-1 and TRBJ2-2; unclear D gene. CDR1 is SGHRS, CDR2 YFSETQ, per germline. The germline V and J ends were trimmed by 0 bases and 3 bases, with 6 bases remaining between them. CDR3 size: 14 residues.

As DNA, the CDR3 is TGTGCCACCGCGGGGGAAAACGGACTAGCGGGAGGGGATACGCAGTATTTT. Protein: CATAGENGLAGGDTQYF. The chain has TRBV10-3 and TRBJ2-3; 15 bases align to TRBD2. V trimming: 10 bases; J trimming: 6 bases; junction bases outside the gene matches: 14. The CDR3 has 17 residues. Germline CDR1 ENHRY, CDR2 SYGVKD.

This clone was found a few times. The chain carries TRBV18 and TRBJ2-1, with 7 bases lining up with TRBD2. V shed 0 bases and J 5 bases; nucleotides not matched to a gene: 10. CDR1 and CDR2 from the germline V gene are KGHSH and LQKENI. The length of the CDR3 is 17 residues. The CDR3 reads CASSPPSAAGENNEQFF. CDR3 nucleotide sequence: TGTGCCAGCTCACCACCGTCTGCGGCGGGAGAGAACAATGAGCAGTTCTTC.

V is TRBV6-4 and J is TRBJ2-7; tentatively, D is TRBD2 (6 bases). Trimming stripped 0 bases from V and 4 bases from J, with 16 bases between. Germline CDR1 MRHNA, CDR2 SNTAGT. CDR3 length: 16 amino acids. The CDR3 sequence: CASSDSPPRGKYEQYF. The DNA of the CDR3 is TGTGCCAGCAGTGACTCCCCTCCCCGGGGGAAGTACGAGCAGTACTTC.

The V and J genes are TRBV7-2 and TRBJ2-4, with TRBD1 matching over 11 bases. Germline V gene sequence: CDR1 SGHTA, CDR2 FQGNSA. This CDR3 has 16 amino acids. The V and J ends lost 5 bases and 3 bases, in that order; junction bases with no gene match: 6. CDR3 nucleotide sequence: TGTGCCAGCAGCGATGAGGACAGGGGGCTCAAAAACATTCAGTACTTC. Translation gives CASSDEDRGLKNIQYF.

The CDR3 spells CASSEGTDTQYF. DNA of the CDR3: TGTGCCAGTAGCGAGGGTACAGATACGCAGTATTTT. The chain joins TRBV19 to TRBJ2-3; the D gene is possibly TRBD2 (5 bases). Germline V gene data show CDR1 as LNHDA and CDR2 as SQIVND (reference sequence). V was shortened by 6 bases and J by 3 bases, with 7 bases between the two germline ends. This CDR3 has 12 residues.

The chain links TRBV7-2 to TRBJ2-7; TRBD1 aligns across 8 bases. The CDR3 has 15 residues. The V segment lost 4 bases and the J segment 4 bases; nucleotides outside the gene matches: 9. Germline loops: CDR1 SGHTA, CDR2 FQGNSA. DNA for the CDR3: TGTGCCAGCAGCTCTGAGACAGGGGAGGCGTACGAGCAGTACTTC. This sequence encodes CASSSETGEAYEQYF.

The genes are TRBV2 and TRBJ2-1; D possibly corresponds to TRBD2 (5 bases). This CDR3 spans 13 amino acids. Trimming removed 8 bases from V and 2 bases from J, with 10 bases in between. Germline CDR1 and CDR2: SNHLY and FYNNEI. The CDR3 loop is CASRRAAYNEQFF. The CDR3 nucleotides are TGTGCCAGCCGGCGGGCGGCCTACAATGAGCAGTTCTTC.